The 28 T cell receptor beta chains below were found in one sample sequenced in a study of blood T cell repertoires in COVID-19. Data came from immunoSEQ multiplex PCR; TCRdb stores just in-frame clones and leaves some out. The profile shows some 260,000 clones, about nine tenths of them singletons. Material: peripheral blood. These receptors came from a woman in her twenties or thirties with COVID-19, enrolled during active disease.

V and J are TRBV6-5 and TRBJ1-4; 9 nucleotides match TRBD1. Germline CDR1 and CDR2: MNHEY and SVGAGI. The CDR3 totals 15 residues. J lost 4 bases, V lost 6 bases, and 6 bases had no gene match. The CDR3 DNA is TGTGCCAGCAGATTACAGGGGGCTAATAATGAAAAACTGTTTTTT. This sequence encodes CASRLQGANNEKLFF.

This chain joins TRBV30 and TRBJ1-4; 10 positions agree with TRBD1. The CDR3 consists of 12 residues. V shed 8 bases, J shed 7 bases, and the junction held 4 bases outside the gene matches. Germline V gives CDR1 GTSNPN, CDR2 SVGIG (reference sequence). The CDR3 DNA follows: TGTGCCGGACAGGGGGTGACTGAAAAACTGTTTTTT. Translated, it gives CAGQGVTEKLFF.

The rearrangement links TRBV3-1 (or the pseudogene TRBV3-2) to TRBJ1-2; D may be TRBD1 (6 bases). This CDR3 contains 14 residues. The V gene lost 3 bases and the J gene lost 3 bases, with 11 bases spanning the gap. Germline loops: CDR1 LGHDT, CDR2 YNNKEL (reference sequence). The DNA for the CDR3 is TGTGCCAGCAGCCACGGCAGGGGCTACTATGGCTACACCTTC. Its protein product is CASSHGRGYYGYTF.

CDR3: CASSAGTGANGYGYTF. The CDR3 DNA follows: TGTGCCAGCAGCGCCGGGACAGGGGCCAACGGCTATGGCTACACCTTC. This rearrangement joins TRBV9 to TRBJ1-2, with TRBD1 identical over 10 bases. The CDR3 sequence is 16 residues long. V shed 3 bases, J shed 4 bases, and the junction held 9 bases outside the gene matches. Germline CDR1 SGDLS, CDR2 YYNGEE.

The CDR3 loop reads CASSVDATGGETQYF. The CDR3 DNA reads as TGTGCCAGCAGCGTAGACGCCACAGGGGGAGAGACCCAGTACTTC. The genes are TRBV9 and TRBJ2-5; TRBD1 agrees at 8 bases. The junction had 5 bases not matched to a gene; V was cut back by 0 bases and J by 4 bases. The CDR3 has 15 amino acids. Per the germline V gene, CDR1 is SGDLS and CDR2 is YYNGEE.

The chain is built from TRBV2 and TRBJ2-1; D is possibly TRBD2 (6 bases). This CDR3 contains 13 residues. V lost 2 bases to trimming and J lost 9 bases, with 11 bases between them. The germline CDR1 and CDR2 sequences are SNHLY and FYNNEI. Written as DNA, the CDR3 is TGTGCCAGCAGTGAAAGGGTCGGGGGTGAGCAGTTCTTC. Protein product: CASSERVGGEQFF.

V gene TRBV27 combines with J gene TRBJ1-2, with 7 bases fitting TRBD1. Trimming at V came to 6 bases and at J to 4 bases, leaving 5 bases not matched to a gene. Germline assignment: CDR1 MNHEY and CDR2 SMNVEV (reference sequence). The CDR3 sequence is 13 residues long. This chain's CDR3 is CASSPGDSYGYTF. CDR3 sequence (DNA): TGTGCCAGCAGCCCAGGGGACAGCTATGGCTACACCTTC.

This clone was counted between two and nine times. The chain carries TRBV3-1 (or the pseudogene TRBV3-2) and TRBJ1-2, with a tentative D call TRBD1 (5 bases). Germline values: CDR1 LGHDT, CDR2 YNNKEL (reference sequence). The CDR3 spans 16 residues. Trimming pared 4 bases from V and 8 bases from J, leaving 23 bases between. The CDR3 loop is CASSPPGRLGALGYTF. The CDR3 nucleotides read TGTGCCAGCAGCCCGCCCGGGCGATTAGGGGCGTTAGGCTACACCTTC.

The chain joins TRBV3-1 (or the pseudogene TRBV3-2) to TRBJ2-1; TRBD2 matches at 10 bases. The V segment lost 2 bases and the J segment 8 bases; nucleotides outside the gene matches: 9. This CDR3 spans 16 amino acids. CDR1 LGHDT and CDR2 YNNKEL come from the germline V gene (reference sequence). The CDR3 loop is CASSQSLAGALDEQFF. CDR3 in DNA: TGTGCCAGCAGCCAATCTCTAGCGGGAGCCCTAGATGAGCAGTTCTTC.

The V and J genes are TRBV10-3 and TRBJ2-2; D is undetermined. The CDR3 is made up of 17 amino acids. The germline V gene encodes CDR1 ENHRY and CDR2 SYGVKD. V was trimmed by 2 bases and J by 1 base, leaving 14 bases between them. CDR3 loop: CAISEGPMYRNTGELFF. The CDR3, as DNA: TGTGCCATCAGTGAGGGCCCGATGTACAGGAACACCGGGGAGCTGTTTTTT.

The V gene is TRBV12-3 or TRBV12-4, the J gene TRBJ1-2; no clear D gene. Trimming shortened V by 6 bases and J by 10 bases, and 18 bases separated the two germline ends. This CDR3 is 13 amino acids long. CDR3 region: CASSPFRSGPYTF. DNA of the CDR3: TGTGCCAGCAGCCCTTTTAGGTCAGGTCCCTACACCTTC.

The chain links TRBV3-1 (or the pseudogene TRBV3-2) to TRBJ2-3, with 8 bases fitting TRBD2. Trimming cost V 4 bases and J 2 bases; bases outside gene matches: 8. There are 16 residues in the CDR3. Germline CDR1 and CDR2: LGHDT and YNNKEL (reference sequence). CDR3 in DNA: TGTGCCAGCAGCCCGGGGGCGGGAGGACTCACAGATACGCAGTATTTT. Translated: CASSPGAGGLTDTQYF.

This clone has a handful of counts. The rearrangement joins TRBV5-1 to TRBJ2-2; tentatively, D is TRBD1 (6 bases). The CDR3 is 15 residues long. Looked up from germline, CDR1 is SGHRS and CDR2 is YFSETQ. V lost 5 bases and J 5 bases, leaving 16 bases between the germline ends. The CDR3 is CASSRSGEWTGELFF. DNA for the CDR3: TGCGCCAGCAGTCGGTCAGGGGAGTGGACCGGGGAGCTGTTTTTT.

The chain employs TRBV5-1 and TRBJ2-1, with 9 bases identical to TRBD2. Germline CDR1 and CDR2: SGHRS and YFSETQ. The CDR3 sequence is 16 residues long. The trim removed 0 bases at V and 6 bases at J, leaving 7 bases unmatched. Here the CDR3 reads CASSLVGASGTNEQFF. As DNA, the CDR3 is TGCGCCAGCAGCTTGGTTGGGGCTAGCGGGACCAATGAGCAGTTCTTC. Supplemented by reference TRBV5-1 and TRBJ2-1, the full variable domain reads KAGVTQTPRYLIKTRGQQVTLSCSPISGHRSVSWYQQTPGQGLQFLFEYFSETQRNKGNFPGRFSGRQFSNSRSEMNVSTLELGDSALYLCASSLVGASGTNEQFFGPGTRLTVL.

CDR3 in DNA: TGTGCCAGCAGTTATGAGGCGGGGGGGCCGGGCAAAAACATTCAGTACTTC. Its translation: CASSYEAGGPGKNIQYF. The chain links TRBV6-2 or TRBV6-3 to TRBJ2-4, with 9 bases matching TRBD2. The CDR3 extends over 17 amino acids. Germline V lookup: CDR1 MNHEY, CDR2 SVGEGT. The V segment lost 3 bases and the J segment 3 bases; nucleotides outside the gene matches: 9.

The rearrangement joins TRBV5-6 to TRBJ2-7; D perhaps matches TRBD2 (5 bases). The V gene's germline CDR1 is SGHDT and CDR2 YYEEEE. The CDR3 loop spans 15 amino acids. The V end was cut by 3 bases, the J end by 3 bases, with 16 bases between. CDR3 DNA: TGTGCCAGCAGCTACCTGGACCGGGAAGTCTACGAGCAGTACGTC. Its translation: CASSYLDREVYEQYV.

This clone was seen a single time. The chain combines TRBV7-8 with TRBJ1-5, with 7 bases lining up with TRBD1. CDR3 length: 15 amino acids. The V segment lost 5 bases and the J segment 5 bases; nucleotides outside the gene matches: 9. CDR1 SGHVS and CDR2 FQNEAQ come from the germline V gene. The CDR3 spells CASSPLTGFDQPQHF. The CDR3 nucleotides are TGTGCCAGCAGCCCGTTGACAGGGTTCGATCAGCCCCAGCATTTT.

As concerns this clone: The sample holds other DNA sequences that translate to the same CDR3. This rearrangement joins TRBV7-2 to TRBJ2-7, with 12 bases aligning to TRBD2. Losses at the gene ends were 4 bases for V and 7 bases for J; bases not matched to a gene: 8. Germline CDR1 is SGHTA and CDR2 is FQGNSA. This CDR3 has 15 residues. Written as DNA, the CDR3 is TGTGCCAGCAGCTCGGGACTAGCGGGTGGGGGGGAGCAGTACTTC. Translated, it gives CASSSGLAGGGEQYF.

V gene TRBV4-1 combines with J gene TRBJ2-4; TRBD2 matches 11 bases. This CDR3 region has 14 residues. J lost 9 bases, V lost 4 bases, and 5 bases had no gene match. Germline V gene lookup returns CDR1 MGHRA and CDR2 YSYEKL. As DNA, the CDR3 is TGCGCCAGCAGCCCCTTAGCGGGAGGGACCATTCAGTACTTC. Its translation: CASSPLAGGTIQYF.

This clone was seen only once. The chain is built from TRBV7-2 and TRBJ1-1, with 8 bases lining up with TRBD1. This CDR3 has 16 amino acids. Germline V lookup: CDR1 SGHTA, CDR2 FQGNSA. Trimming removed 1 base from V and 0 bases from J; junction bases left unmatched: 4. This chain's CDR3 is CASSLGTGIMNTEAFF. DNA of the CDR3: TGTGCCAGCAGCTTAGGGACAGGGATCATGAACACTGAAGCTTTCTTT.

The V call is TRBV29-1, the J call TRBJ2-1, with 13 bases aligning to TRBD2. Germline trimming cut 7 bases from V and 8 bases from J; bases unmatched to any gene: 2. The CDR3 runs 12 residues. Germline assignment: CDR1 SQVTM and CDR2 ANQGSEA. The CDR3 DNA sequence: TGCAGCGGACTAGCGGGGGGTGATGAGCAGTTCTTC. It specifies CSGLAGGDEQFF.

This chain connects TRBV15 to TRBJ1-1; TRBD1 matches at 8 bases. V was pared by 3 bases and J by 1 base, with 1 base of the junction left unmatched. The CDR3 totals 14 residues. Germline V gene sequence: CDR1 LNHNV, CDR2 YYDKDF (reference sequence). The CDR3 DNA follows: TGTGCCACCAGCAGGGGACAGGAGAACACTGAAGCTTTCTTT. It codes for CATSRGQENTEAFF.

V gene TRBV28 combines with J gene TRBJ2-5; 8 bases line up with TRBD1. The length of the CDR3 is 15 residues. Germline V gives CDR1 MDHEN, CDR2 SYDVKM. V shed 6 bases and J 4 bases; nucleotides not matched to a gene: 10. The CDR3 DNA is TGTGCCAGCAGACTACTAGGACAGGGAAGAGAGACCCAGTACTTC. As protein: CASRLLGQGRETQYF. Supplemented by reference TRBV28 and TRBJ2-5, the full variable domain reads DVKVTQSSRYLVKRTGEKVFLECVQDMDHENMFWYRQDPGLGLRLIYFSYDVKMKEKGDIPEGYSVSREKKERFSLILESASTNQTSMYLCASRLLGQGRETQYFGPGTRLLVL.

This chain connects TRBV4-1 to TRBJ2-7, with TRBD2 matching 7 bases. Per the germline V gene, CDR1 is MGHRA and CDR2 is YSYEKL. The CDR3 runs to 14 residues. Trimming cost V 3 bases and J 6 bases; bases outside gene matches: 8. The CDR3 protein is CASSHSGLGGEQYV. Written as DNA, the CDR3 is TGCGCCAGCAGCCATAGCGGACTAGGAGGCGAGCAGTACGTC.

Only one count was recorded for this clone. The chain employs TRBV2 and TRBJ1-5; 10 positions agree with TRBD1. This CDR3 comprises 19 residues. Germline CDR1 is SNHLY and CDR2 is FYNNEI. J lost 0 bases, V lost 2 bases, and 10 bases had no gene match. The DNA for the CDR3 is TGTGCCAGCAGTGAAAACGACAGGGGGCGCGTTGATAGCAATCAGCCCCAGCATTTT. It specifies CASSENDRGRVDSNQPQHF.

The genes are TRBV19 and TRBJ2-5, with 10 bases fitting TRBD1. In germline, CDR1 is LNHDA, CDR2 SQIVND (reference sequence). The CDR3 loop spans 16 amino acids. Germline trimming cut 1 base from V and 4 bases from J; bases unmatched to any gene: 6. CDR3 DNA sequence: TGTGCCAGTAGTATAGGAGACAGGGGGCTAGGAGAGACCCAGTACTTC. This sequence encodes CASSIGDRGLGETQYF.

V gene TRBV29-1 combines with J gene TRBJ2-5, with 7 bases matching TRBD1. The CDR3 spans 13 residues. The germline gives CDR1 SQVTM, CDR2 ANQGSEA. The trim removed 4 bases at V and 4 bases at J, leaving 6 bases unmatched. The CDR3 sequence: CSVAPGQRETQYF. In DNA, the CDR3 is TGCAGCGTTGCCCCGGGACAGAGAGAGACCCAGTACTTC.

CDR3 in amino acids: CASSMAGTATDTQYF. CDR3 DNA sequence: TGTGCCAGCAGCATGGCCGGGACAGCCACAGATACGCAGTATTTT. The J gene is TRBJ2-3, the V gene TRBV9; 7 bases agree with TRBD1. Germline V CDR1 and CDR2: SGDLS, YYNGEE. Trimming took 4 bases from V and 2 from J; bases not matched to a gene: 7. The CDR3 totals 15 residues.